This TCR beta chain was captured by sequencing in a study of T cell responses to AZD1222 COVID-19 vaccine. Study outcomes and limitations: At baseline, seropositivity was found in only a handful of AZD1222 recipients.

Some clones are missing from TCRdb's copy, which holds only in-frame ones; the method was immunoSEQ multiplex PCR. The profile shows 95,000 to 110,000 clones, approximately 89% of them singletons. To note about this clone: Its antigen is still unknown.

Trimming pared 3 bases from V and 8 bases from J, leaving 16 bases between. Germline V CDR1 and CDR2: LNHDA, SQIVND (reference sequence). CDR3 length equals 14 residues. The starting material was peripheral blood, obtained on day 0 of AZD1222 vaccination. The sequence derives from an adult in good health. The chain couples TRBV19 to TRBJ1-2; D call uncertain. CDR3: CASSIGVLREGYTF. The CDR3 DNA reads TGTGCCAGTAGTATCGGTGTCTTGAGGGAAGGCTACACCTTC.